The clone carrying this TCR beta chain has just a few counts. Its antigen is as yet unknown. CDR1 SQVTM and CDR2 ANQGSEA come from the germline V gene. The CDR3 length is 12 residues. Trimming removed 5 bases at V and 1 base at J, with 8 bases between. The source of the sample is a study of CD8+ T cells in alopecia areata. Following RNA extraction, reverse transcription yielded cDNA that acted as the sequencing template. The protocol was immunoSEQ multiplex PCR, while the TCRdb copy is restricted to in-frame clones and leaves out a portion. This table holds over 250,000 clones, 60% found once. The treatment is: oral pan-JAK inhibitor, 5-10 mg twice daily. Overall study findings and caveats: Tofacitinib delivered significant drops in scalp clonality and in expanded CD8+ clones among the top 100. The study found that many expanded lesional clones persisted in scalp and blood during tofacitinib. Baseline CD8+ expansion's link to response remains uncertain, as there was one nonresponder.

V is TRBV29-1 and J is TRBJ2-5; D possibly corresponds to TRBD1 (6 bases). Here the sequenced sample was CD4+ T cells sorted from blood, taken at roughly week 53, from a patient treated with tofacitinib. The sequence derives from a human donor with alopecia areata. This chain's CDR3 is CSVTGSQETQYF. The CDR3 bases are TGCAGCGTTACAGGGTCCCAAGAGACCCAGTACTTC.